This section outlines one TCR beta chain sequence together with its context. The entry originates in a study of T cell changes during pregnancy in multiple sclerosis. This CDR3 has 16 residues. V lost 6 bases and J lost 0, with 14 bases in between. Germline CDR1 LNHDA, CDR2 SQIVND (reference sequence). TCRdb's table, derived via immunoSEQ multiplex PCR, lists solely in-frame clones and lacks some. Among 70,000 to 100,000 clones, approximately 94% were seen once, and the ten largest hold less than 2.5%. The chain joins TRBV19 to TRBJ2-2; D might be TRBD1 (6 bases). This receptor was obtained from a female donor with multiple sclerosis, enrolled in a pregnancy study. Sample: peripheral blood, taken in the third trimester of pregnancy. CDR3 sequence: CASSIVGQPNTGELFF. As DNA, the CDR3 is TGTGCCAGTAGCATCGTCGGACAGCCGAACACCGGGGAGCTGTTTTTT.